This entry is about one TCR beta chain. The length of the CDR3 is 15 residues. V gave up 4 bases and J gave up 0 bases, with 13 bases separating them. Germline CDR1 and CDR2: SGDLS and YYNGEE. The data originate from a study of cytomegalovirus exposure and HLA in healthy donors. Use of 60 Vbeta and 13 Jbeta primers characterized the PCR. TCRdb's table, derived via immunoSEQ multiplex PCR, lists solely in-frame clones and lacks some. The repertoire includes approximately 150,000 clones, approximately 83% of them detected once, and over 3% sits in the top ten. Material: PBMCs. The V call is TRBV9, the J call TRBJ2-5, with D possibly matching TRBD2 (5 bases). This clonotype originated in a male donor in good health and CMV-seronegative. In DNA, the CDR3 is TGTGCCAGCAGCACTTCAACGGGGTACCAAGAGACCCAGTACTTC. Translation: CASSTSTGYQETQYF. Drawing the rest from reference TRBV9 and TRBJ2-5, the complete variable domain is DSGVTQTPKHLITATGQRVTLRCSPRSGDLSVYWYQQSLDQGLQFLIQYYNGEERAKGNILERFSAQQFPDLHSELNLSSLELGDSALYFCASSTSTGYQETQYFGPGTRLLVL.